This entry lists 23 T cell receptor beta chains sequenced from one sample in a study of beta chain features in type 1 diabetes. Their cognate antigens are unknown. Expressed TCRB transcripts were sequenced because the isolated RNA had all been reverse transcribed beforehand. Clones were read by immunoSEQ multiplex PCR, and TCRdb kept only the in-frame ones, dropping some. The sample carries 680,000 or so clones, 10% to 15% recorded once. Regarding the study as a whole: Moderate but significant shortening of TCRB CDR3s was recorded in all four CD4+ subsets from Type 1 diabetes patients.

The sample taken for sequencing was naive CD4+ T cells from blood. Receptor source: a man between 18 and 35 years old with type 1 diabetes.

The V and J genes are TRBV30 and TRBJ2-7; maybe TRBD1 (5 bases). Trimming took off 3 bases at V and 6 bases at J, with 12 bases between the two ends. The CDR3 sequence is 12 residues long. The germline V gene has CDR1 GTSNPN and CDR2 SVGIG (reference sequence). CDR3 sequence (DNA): TGTGCCTGGAGGGGTTCAGGGCTCGAGCAGTACTTC. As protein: CAWRGSGLEQYF. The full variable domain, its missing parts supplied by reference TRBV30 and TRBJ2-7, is SQTIHQWPATLVQPVGSPLSLECTVEGTSNPNLYWYRQAAGRGLQLLFYSVGIGQISSEVPQNLSASRPQDRQFILSSKKLLLSDSGFYLCAWRGSGLEQYFGPGTRLTVT.

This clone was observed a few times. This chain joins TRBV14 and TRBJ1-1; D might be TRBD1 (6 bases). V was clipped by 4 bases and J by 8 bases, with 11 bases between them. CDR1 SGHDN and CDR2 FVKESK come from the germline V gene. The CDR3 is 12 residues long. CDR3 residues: CASSLGQGEAFF. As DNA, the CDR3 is TGTGCCAGCAGCCTGGGCCAGGGGGAAGCTTTCTTT.

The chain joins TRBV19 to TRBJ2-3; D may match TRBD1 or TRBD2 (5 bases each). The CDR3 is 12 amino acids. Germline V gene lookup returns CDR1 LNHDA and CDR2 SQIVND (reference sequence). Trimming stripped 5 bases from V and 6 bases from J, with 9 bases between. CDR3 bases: TGTGCCAGTAGTGGGGGAGCGGATACGCAGTATTTT. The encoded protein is CASSGGADTQYF.

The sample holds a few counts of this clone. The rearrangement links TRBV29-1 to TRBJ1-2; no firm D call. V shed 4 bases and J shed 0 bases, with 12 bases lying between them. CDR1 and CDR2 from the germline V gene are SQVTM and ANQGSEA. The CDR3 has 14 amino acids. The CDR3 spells CSVGVPSSNYGYTF. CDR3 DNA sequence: TGCAGCGTTGGGGTCCCCAGCTCTAACTATGGCTACACCTTC.

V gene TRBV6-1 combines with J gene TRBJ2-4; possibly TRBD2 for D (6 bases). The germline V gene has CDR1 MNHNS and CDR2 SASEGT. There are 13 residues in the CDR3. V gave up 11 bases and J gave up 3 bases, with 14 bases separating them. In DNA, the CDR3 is TGTGCCCGAGGAGGGTCGGGCAAAAACATTCAGTACTTC. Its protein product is CARGGSGKNIQYF.

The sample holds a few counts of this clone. The CDR3 region has the DNA TGCGCCAGCAGCTTTGGGACTGGCTACGAGCAGTACTTC. Translation: CASSFGTGYEQYF. The chain recombines TRBV5-1 with TRBJ2-7; the D gene is possibly TRBD2 (6 bases). The length of the CDR3 is 13 residues. V was pared by 2 bases and J by 3 bases, with 9 bases between. Germline-derived CDR1 and CDR2 are SGHRS and YFSETQ. Looking up the rest from reference TRBV5-1 and TRBJ2-7 gives the full variable domain: KAGVTQTPRYLIKTRGQQVTLSCSPISGHRSVSWYQQTPGQGLQFLFEYFSETQRNKGNFPGRFSGRQFSNSRSEMNVSTLELGDSALYLCASSFGTGYEQYFGPGTRLTVT.

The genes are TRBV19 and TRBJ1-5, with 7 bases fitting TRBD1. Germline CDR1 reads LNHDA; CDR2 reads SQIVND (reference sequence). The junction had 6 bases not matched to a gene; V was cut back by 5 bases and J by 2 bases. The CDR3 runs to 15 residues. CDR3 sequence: CASSVGTVGNQPQHF. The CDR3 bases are TGTGCCAGTAGTGTTGGGACAGTGGGCAATCAGCCCCAGCATTTT.

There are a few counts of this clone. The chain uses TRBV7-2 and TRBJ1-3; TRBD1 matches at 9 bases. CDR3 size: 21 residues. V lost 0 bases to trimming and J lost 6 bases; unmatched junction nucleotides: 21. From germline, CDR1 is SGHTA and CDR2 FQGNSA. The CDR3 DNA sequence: TGTGCCAGCAGCTTAGCTTTGAGGGCCCACGGCGGACAGGGGTTTGAAAACACCATATATTTT. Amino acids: CASSLALRAHGGQGFENTIYF. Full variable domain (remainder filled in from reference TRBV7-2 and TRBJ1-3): GAGVSQSPSNKVTEKGKDVELRCDPISGHTALYWYRQSLGQGLEFLIYFQGNSAPDKSGLPSDRFSAERTGGSVSTLTIQRTQQEDSAVYLCASSLALRAHGGQGFENTIYFGEGSWLTVV.

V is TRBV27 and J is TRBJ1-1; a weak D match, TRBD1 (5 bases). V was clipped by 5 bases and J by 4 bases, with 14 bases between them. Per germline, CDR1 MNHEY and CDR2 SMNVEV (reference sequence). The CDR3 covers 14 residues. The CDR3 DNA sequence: TGTGCCAGCAGTCAAGGAGGGGCGGGCACTGAAGCTTTCTTT. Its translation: CASSQGGAGTEAFF.

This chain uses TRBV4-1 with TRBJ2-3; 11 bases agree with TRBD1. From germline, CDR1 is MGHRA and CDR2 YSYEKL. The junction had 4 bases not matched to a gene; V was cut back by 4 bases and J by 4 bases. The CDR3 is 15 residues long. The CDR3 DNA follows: TGCGCCAGCAGCCCTCCGGGACAGGGGGCAGATACGCAGTATTTT. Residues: CASSPPGQGADTQYF.

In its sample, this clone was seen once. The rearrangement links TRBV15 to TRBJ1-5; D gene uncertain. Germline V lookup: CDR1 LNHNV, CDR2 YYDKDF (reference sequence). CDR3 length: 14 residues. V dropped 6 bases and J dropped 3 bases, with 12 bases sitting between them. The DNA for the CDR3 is TGTGCCACCAGTCTTGGTAGTCTCAATCAGCCCCAGCATTTT. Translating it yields CATSLGSLNQPQHF.

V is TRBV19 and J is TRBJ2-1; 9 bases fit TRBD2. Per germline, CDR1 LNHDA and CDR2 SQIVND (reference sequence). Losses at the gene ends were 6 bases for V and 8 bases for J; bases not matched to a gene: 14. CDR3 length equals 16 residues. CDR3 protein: CASSHGLAHILDEQFF. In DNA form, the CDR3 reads TGTGCCAGTAGCCATGGACTAGCGCATATATTGGATGAGCAGTTCTTC.

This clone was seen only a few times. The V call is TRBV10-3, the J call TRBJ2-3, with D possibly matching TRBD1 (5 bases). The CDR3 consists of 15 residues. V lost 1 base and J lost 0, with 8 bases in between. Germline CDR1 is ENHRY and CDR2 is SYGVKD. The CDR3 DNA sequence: TGTGCCATCAGTGAGTATCCAGGGAGCACAGATACGCAGTATTTT. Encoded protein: CAISEYPGSTDTQYF.

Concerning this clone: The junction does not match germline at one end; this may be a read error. In nucleotides, the CDR3 is TGTGCCAGCAGCGTAGCCGGGACAGGGTACAATGAGCAGTTCTTC. It yields the protein CASSVAGTGYNEQFF. The chain couples TRBV7-9 to TRBJ2-1, with 9 bases matching TRBD1. Germline loops: CDR1 SEHNR, CDR2 FQNEAQ (reference sequence). This CDR3 region has 15 residues.

CDR3 amino acids: CASRVQGSEGANVLTF. In nucleotides, the CDR3 is TGTGCCAGCAGGGTTCAGGGCTCGGAAGGGGCCAACGTCCTGACTTTC. The V call is TRBV28, the J call TRBJ2-6; D perhaps matches TRBD1 (5 bases). This CDR3 is built from 16 residues. V was clipped by 6 bases and J by 4 bases, with 16 bases between them. Germline V CDR1 and CDR2: MDHEN, SYDVKM.

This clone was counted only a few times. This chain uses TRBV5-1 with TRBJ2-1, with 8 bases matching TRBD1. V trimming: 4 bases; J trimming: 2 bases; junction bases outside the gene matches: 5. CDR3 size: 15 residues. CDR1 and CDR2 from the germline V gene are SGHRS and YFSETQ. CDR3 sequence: CASSQEGQAYNEQFF. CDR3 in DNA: TGCGCCAGCAGCCAAGAGGGACAGGCCTACAATGAGCAGTTCTTC.

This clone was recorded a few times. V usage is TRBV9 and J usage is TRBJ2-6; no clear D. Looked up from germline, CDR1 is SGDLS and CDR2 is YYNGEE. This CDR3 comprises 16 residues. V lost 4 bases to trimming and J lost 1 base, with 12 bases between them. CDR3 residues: CASSWAFGSGANVLTF. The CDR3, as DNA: TGTGCCAGCAGCTGGGCCTTTGGTTCTGGGGCCAACGTCCTGACTTTC. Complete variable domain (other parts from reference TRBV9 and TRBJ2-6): DSGVTQTPKHLITATGQRVTLRCSPRSGDLSVYWYQQSLDQGLQFLIQYYNGEERAKGNILERFSAQQFPDLHSELNLSSLELGDSALYFCASSWAFGSGANVLTFGAGSRLTVL.

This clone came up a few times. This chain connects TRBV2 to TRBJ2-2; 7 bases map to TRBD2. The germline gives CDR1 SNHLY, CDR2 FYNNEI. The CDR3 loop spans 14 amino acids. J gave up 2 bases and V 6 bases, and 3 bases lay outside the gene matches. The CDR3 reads CASRTSLNTGELFF. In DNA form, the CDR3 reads TGTGCCAGCAGGACTAGCCTTAACACCGGGGAGCTGTTTTTT. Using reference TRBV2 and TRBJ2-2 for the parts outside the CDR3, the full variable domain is EPEVTQTPSHQVTQMGQEVILRCVPISNHLYFYWYRQILGQKVEFLVSFYNNEISEKSEIFDDQFSVERPDGSNFTLKIRSTKLEDSAMYFCASRTSLNTGELFFGEGSRLTVL.

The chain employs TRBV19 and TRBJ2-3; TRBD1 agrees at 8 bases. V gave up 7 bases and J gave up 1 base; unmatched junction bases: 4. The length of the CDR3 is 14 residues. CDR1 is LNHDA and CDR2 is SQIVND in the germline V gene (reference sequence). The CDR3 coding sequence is TGTGCCAGTAACCCAGGGGGCGGCACAGATACGCAGTATTTT. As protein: CASNPGGGTDTQYF.

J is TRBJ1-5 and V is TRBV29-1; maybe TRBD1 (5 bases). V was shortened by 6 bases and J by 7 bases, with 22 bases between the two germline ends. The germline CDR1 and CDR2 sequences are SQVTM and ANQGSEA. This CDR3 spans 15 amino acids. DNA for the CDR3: TGCAGCGTCGTACTACAGGATAACCGGGGGCAGCCCCAGCATTTT. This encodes CSVVLQDNRGQPQHF.

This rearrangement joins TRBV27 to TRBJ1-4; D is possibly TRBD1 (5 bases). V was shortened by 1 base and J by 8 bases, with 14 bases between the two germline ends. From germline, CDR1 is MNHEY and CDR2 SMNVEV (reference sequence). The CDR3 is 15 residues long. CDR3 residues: CASSLFRTSGEKLFF. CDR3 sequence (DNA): TGTGCCAGCAGTTTATTTAGGACATCCGGCGAAAAACTGTTTTTT.

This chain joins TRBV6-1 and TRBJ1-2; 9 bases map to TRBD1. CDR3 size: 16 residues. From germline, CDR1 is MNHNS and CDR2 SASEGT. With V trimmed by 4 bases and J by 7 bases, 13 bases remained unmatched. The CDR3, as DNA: TGTGCCAGCAGTGGACGAGGGACAGGGTTTATGGTTGGCTACACCTTC. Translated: CASSGRGTGFMVGYTF.

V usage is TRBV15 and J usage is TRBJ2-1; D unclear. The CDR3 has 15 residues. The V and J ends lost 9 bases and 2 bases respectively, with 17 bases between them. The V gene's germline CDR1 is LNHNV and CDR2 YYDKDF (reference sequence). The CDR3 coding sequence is TGTGCCACTAGAATGGATAGGAGAACCTACAATGAGCAGTTCTTC. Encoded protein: CATRMDRRTYNEQFF.